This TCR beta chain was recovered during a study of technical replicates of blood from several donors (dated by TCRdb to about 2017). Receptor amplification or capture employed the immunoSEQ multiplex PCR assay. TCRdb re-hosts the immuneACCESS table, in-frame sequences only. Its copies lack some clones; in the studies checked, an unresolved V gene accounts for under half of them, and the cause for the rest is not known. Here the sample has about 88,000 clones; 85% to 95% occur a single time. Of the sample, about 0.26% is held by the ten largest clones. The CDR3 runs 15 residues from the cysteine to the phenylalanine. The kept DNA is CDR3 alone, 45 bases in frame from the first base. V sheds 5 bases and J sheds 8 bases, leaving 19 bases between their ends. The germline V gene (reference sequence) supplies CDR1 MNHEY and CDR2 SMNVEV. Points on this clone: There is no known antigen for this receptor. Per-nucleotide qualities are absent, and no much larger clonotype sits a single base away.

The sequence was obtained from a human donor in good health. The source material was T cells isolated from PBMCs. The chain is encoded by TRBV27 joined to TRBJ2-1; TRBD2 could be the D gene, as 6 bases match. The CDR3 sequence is CASSPPGLWRDEQFF. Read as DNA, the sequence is TGTGCCAGCAGTCCGCCGGGACTCTGGAGGGATGAGCAGTTCTTC.